The clone carrying this T cell receptor (beta chain) was counted ten times or more. The sample originates from a study of regulatory T cells in long-lasting Graves disease. HTBI primers from iRepertoire and Arm-PCR of CDR3 regions yielded the TCR beta libraries. Per the original data handling: Samples jointly harbored fewer than 65 TRBV and over 13 TRBJ segments. Via MiXCR, TCRdb re-called the multiplex PCR reads, giving one row per CDR3 protein. The V and J calls and clone size are TCRdb's, not the authors'. The sample includes 500,000 or so distinct CDR3 sequences, around 15% of them seen just once. Trimming cost V 0 bases and J 5 bases, with 5 bases left between them. The V gene's germline CDR1 is SGDLS and CDR2 YYNGEE. CDR3 size: 12 residues. Described time point: newly diagnosed GD, antithyroid drugs for less than 3 months. The TCR library was made from RNA that had been extracted from PBMCs in TRIzol.

These same records also appear under a second study, on T cells in Graves' hyperthyroidism and ophthalmopathy. That source notes: Uncontrolled infection, other autoimmune disease, pregnancy or lactation led to exclusion.

Sequenced material: peripheral blood mononuclear cells (PBMCs), taken at new diagnosis, from a patient treated with antithyroid drugs. V is TRBV9 and J is TRBJ1-2, with D unresolved. This TCR came from a woman between 45 and 65 years old with Graves disease. The DNA for the CDR3 is TGTGCCAGCAGCGTAGGACAATATGGCTACACCTTC. Protein: CASSVGQYGYTF.